This T cell receptor beta chain is from a study of T-cell reconstitution after alpha-beta-depleted transplantation in children. The library targeted TCRbeta and was prepared with unique molecular identifiers. TCRdb re-called the PCR reads through MiXCR, storing one row per CDR3 protein. This table has about 500,000 distinct CDR3 sequences, around 10% appearing once. To note about this clonotype: Its antigen is unidentified.

General study points: Surviving recipient T cells and thymic progenitors accounted for the high day-60 TCRbeta diversity observed in some patients. After transplant, at about two months, alpha-beta T cells were reportedly derived from several hundred expanded graft clones. Hyperexpanded clones declined; after one year, newly produced T cells mostly supplied diversity.

V shed 5 bases and J 4 bases; nucleotides not matched to a gene: 13. The CDR3 runs to 17 residues. The germline V gene has CDR1 SGHTA and CDR2 FQGNSA. V gene TRBV7-2 combines with J gene TRBJ2-3, with 9 positions matching TRBD2. This clonotype was obtained from a female patient aged 2-9 years who had a stem cell transplant for aplastic anemia, so the T cells may come from the graft donor. This specimen consisted of PBMCs, mostly from graft donor cells, obtained 180 days after TCRalphabeta/CD19-depleted stem cell transplant. CDR3 protein: CASSPRGGRAVADTQYF. CDR3 in DNA: TGTGCCAGCAGCCCCCGCGGCGGGAGGGCCGTGGCAGATACGCAGTATTTT.